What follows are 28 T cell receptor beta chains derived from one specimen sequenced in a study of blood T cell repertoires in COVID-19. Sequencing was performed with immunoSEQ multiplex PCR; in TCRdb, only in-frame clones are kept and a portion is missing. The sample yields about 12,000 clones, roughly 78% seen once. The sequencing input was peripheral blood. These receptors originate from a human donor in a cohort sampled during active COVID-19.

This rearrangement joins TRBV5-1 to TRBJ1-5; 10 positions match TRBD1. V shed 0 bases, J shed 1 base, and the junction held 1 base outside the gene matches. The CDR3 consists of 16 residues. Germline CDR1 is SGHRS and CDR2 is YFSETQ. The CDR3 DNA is TGCGCCAGCAGCTTGGGGGACAGGGGAAGCAATCAGCCCCAGCATTTT. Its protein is CASSLGDRGSNQPQHF.

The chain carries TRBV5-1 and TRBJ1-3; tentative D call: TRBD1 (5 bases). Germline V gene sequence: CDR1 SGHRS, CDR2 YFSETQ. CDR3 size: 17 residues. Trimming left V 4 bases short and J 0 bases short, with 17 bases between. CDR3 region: CASSPVITGVSGNTIYF. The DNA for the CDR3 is TGCGCCAGCAGCCCGGTCATTACGGGGGTCTCTGGAAACACCATATATTTT.

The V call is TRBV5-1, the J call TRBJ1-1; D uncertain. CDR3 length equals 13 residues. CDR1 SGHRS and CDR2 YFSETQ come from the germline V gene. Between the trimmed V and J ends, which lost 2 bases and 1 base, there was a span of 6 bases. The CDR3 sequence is CASSFSGNTEAFF. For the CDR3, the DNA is TGCGCCAGCAGCTTTTCAGGGAACACTGAAGCTTTCTTT.

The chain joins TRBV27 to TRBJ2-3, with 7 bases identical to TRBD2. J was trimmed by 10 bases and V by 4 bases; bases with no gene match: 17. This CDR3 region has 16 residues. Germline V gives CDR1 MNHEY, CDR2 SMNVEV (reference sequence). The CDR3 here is CASSSPWGGVESSQYF. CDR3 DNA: TGTGCCAGCAGTTCTCCATGGGGGGGGGTCGAAAGTTCGCAGTATTTT.

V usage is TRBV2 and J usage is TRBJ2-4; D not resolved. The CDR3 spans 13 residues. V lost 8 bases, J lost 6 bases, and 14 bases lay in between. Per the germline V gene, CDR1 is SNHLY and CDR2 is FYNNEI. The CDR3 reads CASGGEAGNIQYF. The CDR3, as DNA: TGTGCCAGCGGTGGAGAAGCCGGAAACATTCAGTACTTC. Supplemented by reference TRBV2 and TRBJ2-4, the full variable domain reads EPEVTQTPSHQVTQMGQEVILRCVPISNHLYFYWYRQILGQKVEFLVSFYNNEISEKSEIFDDQFSVERPDGSNFTLKIRSTKLEDSAMYFCASGGEAGNIQYFGAGTRLSVL.

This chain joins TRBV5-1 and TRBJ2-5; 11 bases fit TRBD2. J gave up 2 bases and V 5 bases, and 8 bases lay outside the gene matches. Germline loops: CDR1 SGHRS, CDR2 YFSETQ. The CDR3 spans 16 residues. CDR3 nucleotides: TGCGCCAGCAGACTTACTAGCGGGGGCGTACAAGAGACCCAGTACTTC. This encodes CASRLTSGGVQETQYF.

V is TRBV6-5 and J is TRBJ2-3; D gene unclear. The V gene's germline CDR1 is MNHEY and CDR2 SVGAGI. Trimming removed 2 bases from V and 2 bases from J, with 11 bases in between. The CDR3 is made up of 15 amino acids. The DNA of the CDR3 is TGTGCCAGCAGTTACCAGGCCGCCCTCACAGATACGCAGTATTTT. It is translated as CASSYQAALTDTQYF.

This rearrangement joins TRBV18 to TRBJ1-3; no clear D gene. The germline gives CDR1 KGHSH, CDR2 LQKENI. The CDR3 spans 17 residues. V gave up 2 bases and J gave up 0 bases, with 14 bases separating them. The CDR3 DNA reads TGTGCCAGCTCACCAAGGTCAGCAGACATCTCTGGAAACACCATATATTTT. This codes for CASSPRSADISGNTIYF.

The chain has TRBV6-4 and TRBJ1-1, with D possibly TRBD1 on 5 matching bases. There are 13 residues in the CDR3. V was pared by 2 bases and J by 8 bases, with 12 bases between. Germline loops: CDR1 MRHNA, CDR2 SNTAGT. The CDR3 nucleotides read TGTGCCAGCAGTGACCAAAACAGGAGAGAAGCTTTCTTT. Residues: CASSDQNRREAFF.

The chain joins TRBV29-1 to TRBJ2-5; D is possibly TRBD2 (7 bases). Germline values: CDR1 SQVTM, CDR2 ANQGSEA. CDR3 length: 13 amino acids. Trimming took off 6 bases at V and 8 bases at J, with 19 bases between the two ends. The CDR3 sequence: CSVEGGGGRTQYF. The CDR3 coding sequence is TGCAGCGTCGAGGGGGGGGGCGGCAGAACCCAGTACTTC. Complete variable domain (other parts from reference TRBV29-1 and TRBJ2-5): SAVISQKPSRDICQRGTSLTIQCQVDSQVTMMFWYRQQPGQSLTLIATANQGSEATYESGFVIDKFPISRPNLTFSTLTVSNMSPEDSSIYLCSVEGGGGRTQYFGPGTRLLVL.

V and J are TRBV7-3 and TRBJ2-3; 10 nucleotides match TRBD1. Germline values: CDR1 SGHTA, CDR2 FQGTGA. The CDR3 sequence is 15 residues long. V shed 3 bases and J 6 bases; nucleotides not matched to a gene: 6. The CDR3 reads CASSFGTGAYDTQYF. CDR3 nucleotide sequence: TGTGCCAGCAGCTTTGGGACAGGGGCATACGATACGCAGTATTTT.

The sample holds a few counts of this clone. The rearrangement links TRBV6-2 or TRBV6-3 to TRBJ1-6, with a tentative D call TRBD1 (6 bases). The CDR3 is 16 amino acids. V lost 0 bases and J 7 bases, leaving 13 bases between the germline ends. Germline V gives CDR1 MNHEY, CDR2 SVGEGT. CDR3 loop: CASSYSGRGGNSPLHF. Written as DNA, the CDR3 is TGTGCCAGCAGTTACTCGGGCAGGGGCGGCAATTCACCCCTCCACTTT.

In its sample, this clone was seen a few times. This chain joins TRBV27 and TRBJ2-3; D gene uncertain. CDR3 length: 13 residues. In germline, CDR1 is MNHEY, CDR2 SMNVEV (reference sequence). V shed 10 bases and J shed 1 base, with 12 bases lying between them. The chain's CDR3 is CATQIEGTDTQYF. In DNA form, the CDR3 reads TGTGCCACCCAAATCGAGGGCACAGATACGCAGTATTTT.

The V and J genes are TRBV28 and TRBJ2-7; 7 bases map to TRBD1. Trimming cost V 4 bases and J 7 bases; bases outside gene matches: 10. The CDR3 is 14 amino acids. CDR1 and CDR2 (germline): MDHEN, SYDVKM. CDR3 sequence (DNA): TGTGCCAGCAGTTCCCCGGAGACAGGGAAGGAGCAGTACTTC. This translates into CASSSPETGKEQYF.

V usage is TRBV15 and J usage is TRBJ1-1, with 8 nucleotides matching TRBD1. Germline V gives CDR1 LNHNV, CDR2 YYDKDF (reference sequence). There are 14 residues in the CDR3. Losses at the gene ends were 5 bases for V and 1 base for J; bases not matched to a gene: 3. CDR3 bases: TGTGCCACCAGCGTTGACAGGGGGAACACTGAAGCTTTCTTT. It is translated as CATSVDRGNTEAFF.

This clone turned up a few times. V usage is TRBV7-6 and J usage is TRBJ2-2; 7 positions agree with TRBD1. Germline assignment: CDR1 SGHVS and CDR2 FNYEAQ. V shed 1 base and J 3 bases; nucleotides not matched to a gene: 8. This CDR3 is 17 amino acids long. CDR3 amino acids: CASSLDPPGQHTGELFF. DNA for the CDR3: TGTGCCAGCAGCTTAGACCCACCGGGACAGCACACCGGGGAGCTGTTTTTT.

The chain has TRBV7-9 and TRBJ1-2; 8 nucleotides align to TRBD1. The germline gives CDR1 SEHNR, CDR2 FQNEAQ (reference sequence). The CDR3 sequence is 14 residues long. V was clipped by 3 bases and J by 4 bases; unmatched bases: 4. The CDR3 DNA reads TGTGCCAGCAGCTTGACAGGGGTTGGCTATGGCTACACCTTC. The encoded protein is CASSLTGVGYGYTF.

CDR3 residues: CASSLEGRGRGYGYTF. In nucleotides, the CDR3 is TGTGCCAGCAGCTTAGAAGGCAGGGGGCGCGGGTATGGCTACACCTTC. The chain recombines TRBV7-2 with TRBJ1-2; TRBD1 matches 8 bases. The CDR3 covers 16 residues. The germline V gene has CDR1 SGHTA and CDR2 FQGNSA. Trimming took 1 base from V and 5 from J; bases not matched to a gene: 9.

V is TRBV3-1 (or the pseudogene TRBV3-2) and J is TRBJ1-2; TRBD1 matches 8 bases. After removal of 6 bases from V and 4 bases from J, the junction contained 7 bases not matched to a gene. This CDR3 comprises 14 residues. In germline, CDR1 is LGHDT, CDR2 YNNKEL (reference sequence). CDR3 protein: CASSPGQGGYGYTF. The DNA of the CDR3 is TGTGCCAGCAGTCCAGGACAGGGAGGCTATGGCTACACCTTC.

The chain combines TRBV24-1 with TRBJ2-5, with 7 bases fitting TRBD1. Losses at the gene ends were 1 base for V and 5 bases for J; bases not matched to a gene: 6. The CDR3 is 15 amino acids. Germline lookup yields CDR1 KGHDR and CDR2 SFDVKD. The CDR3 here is CATSDFKGAGETQYF. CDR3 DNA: TGTGCCACCAGTGATTTTAAGGGGGCCGGGGAGACCCAGTACTTC.

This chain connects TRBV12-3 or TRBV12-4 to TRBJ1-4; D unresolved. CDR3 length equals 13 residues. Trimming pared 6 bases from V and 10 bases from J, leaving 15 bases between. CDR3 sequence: CASSRDYLGKLFF. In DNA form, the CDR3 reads TGTGCCAGCAGCCGTGACTATCTTGGAAAACTGTTTTTT.

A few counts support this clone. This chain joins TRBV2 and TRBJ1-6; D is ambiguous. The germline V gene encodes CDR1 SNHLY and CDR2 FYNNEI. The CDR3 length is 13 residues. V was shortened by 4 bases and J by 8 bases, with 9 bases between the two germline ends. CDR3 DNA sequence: TGTGCCAGCAGTGTACGGGGAGATTCACCCCTCCACTTT. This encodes CASSVRGDSPLHF.

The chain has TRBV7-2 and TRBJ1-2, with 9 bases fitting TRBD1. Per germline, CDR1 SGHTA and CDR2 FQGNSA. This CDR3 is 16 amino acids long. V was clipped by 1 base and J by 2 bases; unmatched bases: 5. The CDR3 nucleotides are TGTGCCAGCAGCTTAGTATGGGACAGGGCGAACTATGGCTACACCTTC. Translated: CASSLVWDRANYGYTF.

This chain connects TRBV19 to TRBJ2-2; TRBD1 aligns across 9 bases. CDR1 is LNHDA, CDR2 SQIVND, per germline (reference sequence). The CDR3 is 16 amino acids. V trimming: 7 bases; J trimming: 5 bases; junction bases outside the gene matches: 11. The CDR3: CASITTGGRGTGELFF. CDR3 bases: TGTGCCAGTATTACAACAGGGGGCAGGGGGACCGGGGAGCTGTTTTTT.

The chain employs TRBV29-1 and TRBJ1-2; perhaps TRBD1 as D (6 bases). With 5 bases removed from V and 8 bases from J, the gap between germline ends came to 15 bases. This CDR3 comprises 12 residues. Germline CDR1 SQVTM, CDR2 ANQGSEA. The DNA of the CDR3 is TGCAGCGTTTCCTACAGGGAATTAGGCTACACCTTC. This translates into CSVSYRELGYTF. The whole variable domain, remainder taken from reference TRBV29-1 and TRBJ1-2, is SAVISQKPSRDICQRGTSLTIQCQVDSQVTMMFWYRQQPGQSLTLIATANQGSEATYESGFVIDKFPISRPNLTFSTLTVSNMSPEDSSIYLCSVSYRELGYTFGSGTRLTVV.

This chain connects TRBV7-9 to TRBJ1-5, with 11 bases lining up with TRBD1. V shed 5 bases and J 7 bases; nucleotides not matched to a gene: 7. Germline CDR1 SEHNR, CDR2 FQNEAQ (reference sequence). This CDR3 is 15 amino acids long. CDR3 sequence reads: CASSPGQGAGQPQHF. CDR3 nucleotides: TGTGCCAGCAGCCCCGGACAGGGGGCAGGACAGCCCCAGCATTTT.

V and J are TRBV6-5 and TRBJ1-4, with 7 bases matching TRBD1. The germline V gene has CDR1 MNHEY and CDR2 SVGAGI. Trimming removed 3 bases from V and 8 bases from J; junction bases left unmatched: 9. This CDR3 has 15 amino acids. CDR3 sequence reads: CASSYEQGLGEKLFF. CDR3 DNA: TGTGCCAGCAGTTATGAACAGGGGTTGGGGGAAAAACTGTTTTTT.

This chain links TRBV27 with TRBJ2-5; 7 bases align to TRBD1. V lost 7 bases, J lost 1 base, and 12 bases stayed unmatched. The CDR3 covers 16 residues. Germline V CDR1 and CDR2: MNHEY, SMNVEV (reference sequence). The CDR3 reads CASNPQGPSTQETQYF. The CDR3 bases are TGTGCCAGCAATCCACAGGGGCCTTCTACCCAAGAGACCCAGTACTTC.